This record concerns one T cell receptor beta chain sequence. This entry is derived from a study of T cell responses to AZD1222 COVID-19 vaccine. The table came from immunoSEQ multiplex PCR; TCRdb's copy has only in-frame clones and leaves some out. The repertoire holds approximately 140,000 clones, with roughly 90% as singletons. CDR3 length: 15 amino acids. V lost 5 bases and J lost 0; bases outside the gene matches: 3. Germline-derived CDR1 and CDR2 are MNHEY and SVGAGI. The specimen comprised peripheral blood, sampled on day 0 of AZD1222 vaccination. The sequence derives from an adult in good health. This chain joins TRBV6-5 and TRBJ1-3, with 8 bases fitting TRBD1. The CDR3 sequence is CASSPTGASGNTIYF. The CDR3 DNA sequence: TGTGCCAGCAGTCCGACAGGGGCCTCTGGAAACACCATATATTTT.